The 5 T cell receptor beta chains presented below share a single source sample, sequenced in a study of sequential checkpoint blockade in melanoma. Data came from immunoSEQ multiplex PCR; TCRdb stores just in-frame clones and leaves some out. Of about 3,400 clones listed, 20% to 25% were seen once; the top ten hold 6% to 9%. Indicated treatment: randomized to nivolumab then ipilimumab (arm A) or the reverse (arm B). Source: tumor tissue (inferred from file names), taken from a patient given nivolumab and ipilimumab in sequence. The source of these receptors is a human donor with melanoma.

This clone appeared many times. This chain links TRBV11-3 with TRBJ2-5; possibly TRBD2 for D (6 bases). Looked up from germline, CDR1 is SGHNT and CDR2 is YENEEA. The ends were cut back, 7 bases at V and 4 bases at J, with 22 bases in the middle. The CDR3 totals 16 residues. As DNA, the CDR3 is TGTGCCAGCAAAATCCGGGGCGGGACCCGGGGAGAGACCCAGTACTTC. Translated, it gives CASKIRGGTRGETQYF.

This clone was found many times. The gene calls are TRBV9 and TRBJ1-2; D is unclear. The V end lost 5 bases, the J end lost 8 bases, and 13 bases lay between the germline ends. The CDR3 runs 12 residues. The V gene's germline CDR1 is SGDLS and CDR2 YYNGEE. This CDR3 is CASSDQGRGYTF. The DNA for the CDR3 is TGTGCCAGCAGTGATCAAGGGCGCGGCTACACCTTC.

By share, this clone counts as medium-sized. This CDR3 reads CASSFGGAGTEAFF. Written as DNA, the CDR3 is TGTGCCAGCAGCTTCGGGGGTGCGGGCACTGAAGCTTTCTTT. The chain links TRBV11-3 to TRBJ1-1; D perhaps matches TRBD1 (5 bases). The germline CDR1 and CDR2 sequences are SGHNT and YENEEA. This CDR3 spans 14 amino acids. Deletions cut 3 bases from V and 4 bases from J, with 12 bases between.

This clone is labeled medium-sized. The V call is TRBV11-3, the J call TRBJ2-5, with D maybe TRBD1 (6 bases). CDR1 is SGHNT and CDR2 is YENEEA in the germline V gene. The V gene lost 4 bases and the J gene lost 3 bases, with 12 bases spanning the gap. The CDR3 length is 14 residues. The CDR3 DNA follows: TGTGCCAGCAGCTCGGTGACAGGTGAAGAGACCCAGTACTTC. Amino acids: CASSSVTGEETQYF.

This clone was observed a few times. This sequence joins TRBV6-8 and TRBJ2-1; D gene unclear. The CDR3 has 13 amino acids. V lost 0 bases and J 8 bases, leaving 8 bases between the germline ends. In germline, CDR1 is MNHGY, CDR2 SAAAGT. CDR3 protein: CASSYSSPHEQFF. The CDR3 nucleotides are TGTGCCAGCAGTTACTCAAGTCCCCATGAGCAGTTCTTC.